This T cell receptor beta chain comes out of a study of T cell repertoires and HLA-DP antigens. Overall study context: Transduced HeLa cells presented HLA-DP to CD4+ T cells.

Method: immunoSEQ multiplex PCR; TCRdb's copy keeps in-frame clones and lacks some. Seen here are about 89,000 clones, about 89% observed once, and the top ten hold about 1.7%. CD4+ T cells were isolated untouched, approximately 98% pure. Study-wide results and limits: Antigen presentation used HeLa cells, with total CD4+ cells responding.

On this clone: Its target is not known.

The sequence came from a man over 45 in good health and CMV-seronegative. Sequencing was carried out using CD4+ T cells from PBMCs.

The CDR3 protein is CASSRGVSLNEQFF. For the CDR3, the DNA is TGTGCCAGCTCGCGGGGGGTGTCGCTCAATGAGCAGTTCTTC. V usage is TRBV2 and J usage is TRBJ2-1; TRBD2 matches 8 bases. The CDR3 is made up of 14 amino acids. CDR1 is SNHLY and CDR2 is FYNNEI in the germline V gene. V gave up 8 bases and J gave up 6 bases; unmatched junction bases: 9.